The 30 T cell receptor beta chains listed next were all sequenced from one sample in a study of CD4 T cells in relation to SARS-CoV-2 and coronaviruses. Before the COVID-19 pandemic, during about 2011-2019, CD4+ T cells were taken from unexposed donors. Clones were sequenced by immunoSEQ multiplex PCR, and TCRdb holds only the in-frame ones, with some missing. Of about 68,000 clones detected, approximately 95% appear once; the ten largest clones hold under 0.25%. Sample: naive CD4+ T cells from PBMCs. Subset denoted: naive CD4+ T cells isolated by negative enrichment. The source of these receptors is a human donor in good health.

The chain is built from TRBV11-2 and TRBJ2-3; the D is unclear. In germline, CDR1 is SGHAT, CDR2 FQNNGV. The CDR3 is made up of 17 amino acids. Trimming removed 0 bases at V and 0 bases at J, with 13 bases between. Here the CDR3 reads CASSLDGGQTSTDTQYF. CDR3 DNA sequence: TGTGCCAGCAGCTTAGATGGTGGCCAAACTAGCACAGATACGCAGTATTTT.

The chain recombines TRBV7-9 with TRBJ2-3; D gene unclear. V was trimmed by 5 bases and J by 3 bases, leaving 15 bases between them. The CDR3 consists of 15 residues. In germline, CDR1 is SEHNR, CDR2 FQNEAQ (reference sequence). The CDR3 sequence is CASSRTPSGTDTQYF. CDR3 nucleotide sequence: TGTGCCAGCAGCAGGACCCCGAGTGGGACAGATACGCAGTATTTT. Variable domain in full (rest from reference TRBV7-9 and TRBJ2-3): DTGVSQNPRHKITKRGQNVTFRCDPISEHNRLYWYRQTLGQGPEFLTYFQNEAQLEKSRLLSDRFSAERPKGSFSTLEIQRTEQGDSAMYLCASSRTPSGTDTQYFGPGTRLTVL.

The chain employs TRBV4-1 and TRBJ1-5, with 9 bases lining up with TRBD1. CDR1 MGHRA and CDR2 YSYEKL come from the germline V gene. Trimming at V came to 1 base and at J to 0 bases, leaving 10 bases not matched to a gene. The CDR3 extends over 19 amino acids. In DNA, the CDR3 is TGCGCCAGCAGCCAAGCAAAAGGACAGGGGCCTTATAGCAATCAGCCCCAGCATTTT. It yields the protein CASSQAKGQGPYSNQPQHF.

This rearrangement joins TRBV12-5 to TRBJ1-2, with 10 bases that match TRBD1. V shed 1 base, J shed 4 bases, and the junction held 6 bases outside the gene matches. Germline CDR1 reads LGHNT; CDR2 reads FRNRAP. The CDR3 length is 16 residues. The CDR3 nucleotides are TGTGCTAGTGGTTTGGGACAGGGGGCCGGCGGCTATGGCTACACCTTC. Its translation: CASGLGQGAGGYGYTF.

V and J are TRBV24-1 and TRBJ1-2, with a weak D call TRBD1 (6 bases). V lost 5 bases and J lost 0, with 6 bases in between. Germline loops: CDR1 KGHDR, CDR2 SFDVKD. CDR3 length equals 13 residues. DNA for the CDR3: TGTGCCACCAGTGGACAGGCTAACTATGGCTACACCTTC. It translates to CATSGQANYGYTF.

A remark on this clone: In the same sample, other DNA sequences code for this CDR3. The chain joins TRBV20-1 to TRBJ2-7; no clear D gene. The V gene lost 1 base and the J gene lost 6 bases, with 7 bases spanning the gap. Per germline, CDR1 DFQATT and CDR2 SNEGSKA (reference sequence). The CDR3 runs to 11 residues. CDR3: CSARALGEQYF. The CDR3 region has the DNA TGCAGTGCTAGAGCTTTGGGCGAGCAGTACTTC.

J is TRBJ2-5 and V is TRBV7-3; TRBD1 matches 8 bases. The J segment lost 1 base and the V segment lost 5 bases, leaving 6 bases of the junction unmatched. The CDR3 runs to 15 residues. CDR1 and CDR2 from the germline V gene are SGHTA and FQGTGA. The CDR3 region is CASSPQGAPQETQYF. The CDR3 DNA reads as TGTGCCAGCAGCCCCCAGGGGGCCCCCCAAGAGACCCAGTACTTC.

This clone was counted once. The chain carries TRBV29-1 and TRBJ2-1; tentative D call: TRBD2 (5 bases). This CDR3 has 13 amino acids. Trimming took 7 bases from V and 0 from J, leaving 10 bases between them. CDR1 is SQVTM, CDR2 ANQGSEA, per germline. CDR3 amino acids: CSGGPSSYNEQFF. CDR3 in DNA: TGCAGCGGAGGGCCCAGCTCCTACAATGAGCAGTTCTTC.

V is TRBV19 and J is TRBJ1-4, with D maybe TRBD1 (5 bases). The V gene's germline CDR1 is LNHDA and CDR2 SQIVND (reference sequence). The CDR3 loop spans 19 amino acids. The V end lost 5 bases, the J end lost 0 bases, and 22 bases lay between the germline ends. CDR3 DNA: TGTGCCAGTAGTTTGGGCAGGGCCTCCTTTTATGCAACTAATGAAAAACTGTTTTTT. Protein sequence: CASSLGRASFYATNEKLFF.

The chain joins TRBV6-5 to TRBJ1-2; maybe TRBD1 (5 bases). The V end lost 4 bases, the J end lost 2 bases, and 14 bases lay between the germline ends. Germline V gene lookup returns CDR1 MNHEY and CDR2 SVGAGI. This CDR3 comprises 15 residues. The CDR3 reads CASSSRDGGNYGYTF. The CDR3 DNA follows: TGTGCCAGCAGTTCCAGGGATGGGGGGAACTATGGCTACACCTTC.

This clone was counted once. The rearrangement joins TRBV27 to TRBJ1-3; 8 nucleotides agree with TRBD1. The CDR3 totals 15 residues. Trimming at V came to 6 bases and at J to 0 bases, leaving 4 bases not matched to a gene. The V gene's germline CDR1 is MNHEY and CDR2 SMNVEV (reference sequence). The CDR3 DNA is TGTGCCAGCAGGCCGACAGGGGCCTCTGGAAACACCATATATTTT. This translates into CASRPTGASGNTIYF.

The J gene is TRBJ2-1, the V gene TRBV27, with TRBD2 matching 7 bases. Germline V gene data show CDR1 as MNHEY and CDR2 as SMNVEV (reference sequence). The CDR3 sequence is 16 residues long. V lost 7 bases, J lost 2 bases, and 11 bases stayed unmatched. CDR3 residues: CASTPGAGVPYNEQFF. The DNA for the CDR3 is TGTGCCAGCACCCCGGGTGCGGGGGTCCCCTACAATGAGCAGTTCTTC.

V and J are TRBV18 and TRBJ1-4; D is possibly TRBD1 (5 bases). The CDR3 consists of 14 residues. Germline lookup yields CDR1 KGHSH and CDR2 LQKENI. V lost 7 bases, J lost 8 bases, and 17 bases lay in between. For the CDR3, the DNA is TGTGCCAGCTTACTGGGGCCGTGGGAGGAAAAACTGTTTTTT. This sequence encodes CASLLGPWEEKLFF.

In DNA, the CDR3 is TGTGCCATCAGGGCTAGCGGGAGTTCGAGCTCCTACAATGAGCAGTTCTTC. Its protein is CAIRASGSSSSYNEQFF. The V gene is TRBV10-3, the J gene TRBJ2-1; 10 positions agree with TRBD2. Germline lookup yields CDR1 ENHRY and CDR2 SYGVKD. V dropped 6 bases and J dropped 0; count of bases not matched to a gene: 8. There are 17 residues in the CDR3.

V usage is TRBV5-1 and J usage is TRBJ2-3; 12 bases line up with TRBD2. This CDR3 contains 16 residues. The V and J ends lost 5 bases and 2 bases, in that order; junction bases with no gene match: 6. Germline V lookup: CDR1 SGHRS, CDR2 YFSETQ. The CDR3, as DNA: TGCGCCAGCAGTATGTCTAGCGGGGGGGCCACAGATACGCAGTATTTT. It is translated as CASSMSSGGATDTQYF.

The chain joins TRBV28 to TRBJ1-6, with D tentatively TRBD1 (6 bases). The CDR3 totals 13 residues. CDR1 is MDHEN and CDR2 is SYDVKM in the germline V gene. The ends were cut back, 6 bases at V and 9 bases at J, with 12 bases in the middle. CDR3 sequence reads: CASRPGDFSPLHF. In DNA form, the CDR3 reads TGTGCCAGCAGGCCAGGGGATTTTTCACCCCTCCACTTT.

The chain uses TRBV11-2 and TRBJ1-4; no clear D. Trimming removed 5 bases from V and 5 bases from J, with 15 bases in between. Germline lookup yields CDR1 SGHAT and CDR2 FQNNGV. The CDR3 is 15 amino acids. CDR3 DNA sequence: TGTGCCAGCAGCCCCCTACAGAGTTCCAATGAAAAACTGTTTTTT. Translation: CASSPLQSSNEKLFF.

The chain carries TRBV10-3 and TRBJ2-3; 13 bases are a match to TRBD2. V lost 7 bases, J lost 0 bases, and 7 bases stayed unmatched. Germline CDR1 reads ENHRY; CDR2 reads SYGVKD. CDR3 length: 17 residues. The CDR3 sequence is CAITRTSGGASTDTQYF. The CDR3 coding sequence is TGTGCCATCACCCGAACTAGCGGGGGGGCGAGCACAGATACGCAGTATTTT.

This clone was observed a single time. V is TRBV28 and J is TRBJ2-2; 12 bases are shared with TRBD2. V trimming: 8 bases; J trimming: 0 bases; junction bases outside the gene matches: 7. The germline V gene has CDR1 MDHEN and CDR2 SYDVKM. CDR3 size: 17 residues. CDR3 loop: CASALAGGSPNTGELFF. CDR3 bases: TGTGCCAGCGCTCTAGCGGGGGGGTCCCCGAACACCGGGGAGCTGTTTTTT.

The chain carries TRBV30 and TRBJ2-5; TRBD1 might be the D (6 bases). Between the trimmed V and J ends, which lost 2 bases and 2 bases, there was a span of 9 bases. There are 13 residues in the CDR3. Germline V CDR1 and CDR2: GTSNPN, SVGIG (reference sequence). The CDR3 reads CAWSLGQQETQYF. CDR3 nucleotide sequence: TGTGCCTGGAGTCTCGGACAGCAAGAGACCCAGTACTTC.

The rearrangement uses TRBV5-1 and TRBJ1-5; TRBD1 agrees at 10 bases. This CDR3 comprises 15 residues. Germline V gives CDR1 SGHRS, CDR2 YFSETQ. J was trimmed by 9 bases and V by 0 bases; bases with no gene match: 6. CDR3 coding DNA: TGCGCCAGCAGCTTGGATGGGACAGGGGTAGTGCCCCAGCATTTT. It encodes CASSLDGTGVVPQHF.

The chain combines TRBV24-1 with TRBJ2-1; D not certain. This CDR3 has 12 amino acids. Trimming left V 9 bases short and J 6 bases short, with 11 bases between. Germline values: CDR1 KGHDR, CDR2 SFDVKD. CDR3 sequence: CATAFDPNEQFF. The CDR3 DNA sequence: TGTGCCACCGCCTTCGACCCCAATGAGCAGTTCTTC.

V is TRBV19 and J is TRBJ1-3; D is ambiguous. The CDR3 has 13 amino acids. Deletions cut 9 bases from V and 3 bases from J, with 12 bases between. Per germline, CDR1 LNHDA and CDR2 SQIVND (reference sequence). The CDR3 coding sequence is TGTGCCAGCGAAGTGGGGAATGGAAACACCATATATTTT. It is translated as CASEVGNGNTIYF. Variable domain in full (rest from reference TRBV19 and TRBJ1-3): DGGITQSPKYLFRKEGQNVTLSCEQNLNHDAMYWYRQDPGQGLRLIYYSQIVNDFQKGDIAEGYSVSREKKESFPLTVTSAQKNPTAFYLCASEVGNGNTIYFGEGSWLTVV.

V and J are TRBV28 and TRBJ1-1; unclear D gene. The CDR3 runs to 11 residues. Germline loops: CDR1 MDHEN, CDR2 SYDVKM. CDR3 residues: CAGRKNTEAFF. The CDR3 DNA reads TGTGCTGGGCGGAAGAACACTGAAGCTTTCTTT.

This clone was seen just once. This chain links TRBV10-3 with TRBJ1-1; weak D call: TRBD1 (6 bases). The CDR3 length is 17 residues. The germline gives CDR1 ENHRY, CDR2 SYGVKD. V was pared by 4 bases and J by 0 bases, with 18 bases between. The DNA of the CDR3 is TGTGCCATCAGTGGGGTCCCTCGGCAGGGGATGAACACTGAAGCTTTCTTT. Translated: CAISGVPRQGMNTEAFF.

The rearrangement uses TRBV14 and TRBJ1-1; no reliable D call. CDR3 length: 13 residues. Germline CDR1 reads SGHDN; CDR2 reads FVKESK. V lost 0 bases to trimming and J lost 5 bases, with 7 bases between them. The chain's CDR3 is CASSQDWGTEAFF. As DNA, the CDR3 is TGTGCCAGCAGCCAAGACTGGGGAACTGAAGCTTTCTTT.

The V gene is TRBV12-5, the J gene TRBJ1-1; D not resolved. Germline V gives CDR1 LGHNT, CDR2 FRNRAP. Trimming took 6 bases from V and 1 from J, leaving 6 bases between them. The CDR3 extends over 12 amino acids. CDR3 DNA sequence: TGTGCTAGTGGGCCAGGGAACACTGAAGCTTTCTTT. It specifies CASGPGNTEAFF.

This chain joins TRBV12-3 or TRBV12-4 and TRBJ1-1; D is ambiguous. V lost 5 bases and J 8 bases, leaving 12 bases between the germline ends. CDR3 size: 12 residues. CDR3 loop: CASSIHGTEAFF. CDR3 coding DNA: TGTGCCAGCAGTATTCACGGCACGGAAGCTTTCTTT.

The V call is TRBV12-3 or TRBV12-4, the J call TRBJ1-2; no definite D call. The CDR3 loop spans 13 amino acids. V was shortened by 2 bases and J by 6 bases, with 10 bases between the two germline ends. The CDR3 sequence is CASSLILGHGYTF. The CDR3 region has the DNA TGTGCCAGCAGTTTAATTCTGGGCCATGGCTACACCTTC.

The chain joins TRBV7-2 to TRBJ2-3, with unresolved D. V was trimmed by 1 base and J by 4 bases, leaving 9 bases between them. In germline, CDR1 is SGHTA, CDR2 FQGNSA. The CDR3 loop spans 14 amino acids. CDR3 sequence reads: CASSLGASADTQYF. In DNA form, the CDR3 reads TGTGCCAGCAGCTTAGGCGCGTCTGCAGATACGCAGTATTTT.